This T cell receptor (beta chain) was identified during a study of cytomegalovirus exposure and HLA in healthy donors. Whole-study context: HLA-typed donors were the source of around 87 million unique TCRs, which an early data release held. The study's findings and limits: TRBV6-2, TRBV6-3 and some other V segments were unresolvable in 87-base-pair reads. Later work showed greater clonal expansion in HLA-associated TCR beta chains than in equally common others. Later on, a genetic analysis was performed. It linked a missense variant in DCLRE1C with V- and J-gene trimming of TCR beta.

A single count supports this clone. Its antigen is as yet unknown. The CDR3 loop spans 14 amino acids. The V gene's germline CDR1 is SGHTA and CDR2 FQGNSA. V dropped 7 bases and J dropped 3 bases, with 16 bases sitting between them. PCR used 60 Vbeta primers and 13 Jbeta primers. Sequencing used immunoSEQ multiplex PCR; TCRdb keeps in-frame clones, though not all of them. The data show some 120,000 clones, 70% to 80% seen once. The sequence was obtained from a man aged 40-55 years in good health and CMV-seronegative. The rearrangement links TRBV7-2 to TRBJ2-7, with D perhaps TRBD1 (6 bases). Sequenced: PBMCs. CDR3 sequence: CASTLNRALYEQYF. The CDR3 DNA is TGTGCCAGCACCTTGAACAGGGCCCTCTACGAGCAGTACTTC.